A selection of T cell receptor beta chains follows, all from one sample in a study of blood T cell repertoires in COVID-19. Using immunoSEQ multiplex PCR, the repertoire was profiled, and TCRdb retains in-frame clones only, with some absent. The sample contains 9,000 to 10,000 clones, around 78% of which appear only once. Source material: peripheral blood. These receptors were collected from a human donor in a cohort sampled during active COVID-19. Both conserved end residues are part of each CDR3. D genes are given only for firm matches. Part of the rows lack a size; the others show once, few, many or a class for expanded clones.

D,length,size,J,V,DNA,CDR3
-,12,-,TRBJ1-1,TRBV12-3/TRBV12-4,TGTGCCAGCAGTGCTCCCGACAGTGAAGCTTTCTTT,CASSAPDSEAFF
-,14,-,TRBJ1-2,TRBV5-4,TGTGCCAGCAGCTTGCCGGGGGAGGGCTATGGCTACACCTTC,CASSLPGEGYGYTF
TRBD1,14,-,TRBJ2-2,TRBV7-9,TGTGCCAGCAGTTATCAGGGGGCCACCGGGGAGCTGTTTTTT,CASSYQGATGELFF
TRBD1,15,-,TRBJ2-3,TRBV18,TGTGCCAGCTCACTCGGGACAGGGAGCACAGATACGCAGTATTTT,CASSLGTGSTDTQYF
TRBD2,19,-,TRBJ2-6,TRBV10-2,TGCGCCAGCAGTTCCAGGGAAGGGACTAGCGGGGCTGGGGCCAACGTCCTGACTTTC,CASSSREGTSGAGANVLTF
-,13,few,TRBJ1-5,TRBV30,TGTGCCTGGAGTGCCAGGAGCAATCAGCCCCAGCATTTT,CAWSARSNQPQHF
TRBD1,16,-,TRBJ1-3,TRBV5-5,TGTGCCAGCAGCCAGACAGGGGTCAGGTCCGGAAACACCATATATTTT,CASSQTGVRSGNTIYF
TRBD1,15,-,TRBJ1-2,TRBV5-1,TGCGCCAGCAGCTTGGACAGGGGGTCGCTCTATGGCTACACCTTC,CASSLDRGSLYGYTF
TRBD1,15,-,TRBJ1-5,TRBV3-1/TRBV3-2,TGTGCCAGCAGCCAAGACCCTCAGGGGGCCCAGCCCCAGCATTTT,CASSQDPQGAQPQHF
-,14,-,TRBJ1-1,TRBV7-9,TGTGCCAGCAGCCCACAATATCGGGGGTCGGATGCTTTCTTT,CASSPQYRGSDAFF
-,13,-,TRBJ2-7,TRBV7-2,TGTGCCAGCACCCCCCCCGGTGCCTACGAGCAGTACTTC,CASTPPGAYEQYF
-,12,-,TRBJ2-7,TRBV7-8,TGTGCCAGCAGCCTGGGAGTTGGGGAGCAGTACTTC,CASSLGVGEQYF
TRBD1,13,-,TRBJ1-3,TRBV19,TGTGCCAGTAGTATGACAGGGGGCAACACCATATATTTT,CASSMTGGNTIYF
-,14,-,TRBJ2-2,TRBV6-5,TGTGCCAGCAGTCGAGGGGGGAACACCGGGGAGCTGTTTTTT,CASSRGGNTGELFF
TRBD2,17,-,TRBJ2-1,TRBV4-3,TGCGCCAGCAGCCAAGATCCTGCCGGGGGGAGATTGAATGAGCAGTTCTTC,CASSQDPAGGRLNEQFF
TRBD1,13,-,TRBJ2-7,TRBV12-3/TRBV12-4,TGTGCCAGCAGTTTAGGGACAGGCTACGAGCAGTACTTC,CASSLGTGYEQYF
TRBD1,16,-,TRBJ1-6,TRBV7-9,TGTGCCAGCAGTCAGACAGGGTCGGCCTTAAATTCACCCCTCCACTTT,CASSQTGSALNSPLHF
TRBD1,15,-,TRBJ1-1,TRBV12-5,TGTGCTAGTGGTTGGGGGACAGGGCAGAACACTGAAGCTTTCTTT,CASGWGTGQNTEAFF